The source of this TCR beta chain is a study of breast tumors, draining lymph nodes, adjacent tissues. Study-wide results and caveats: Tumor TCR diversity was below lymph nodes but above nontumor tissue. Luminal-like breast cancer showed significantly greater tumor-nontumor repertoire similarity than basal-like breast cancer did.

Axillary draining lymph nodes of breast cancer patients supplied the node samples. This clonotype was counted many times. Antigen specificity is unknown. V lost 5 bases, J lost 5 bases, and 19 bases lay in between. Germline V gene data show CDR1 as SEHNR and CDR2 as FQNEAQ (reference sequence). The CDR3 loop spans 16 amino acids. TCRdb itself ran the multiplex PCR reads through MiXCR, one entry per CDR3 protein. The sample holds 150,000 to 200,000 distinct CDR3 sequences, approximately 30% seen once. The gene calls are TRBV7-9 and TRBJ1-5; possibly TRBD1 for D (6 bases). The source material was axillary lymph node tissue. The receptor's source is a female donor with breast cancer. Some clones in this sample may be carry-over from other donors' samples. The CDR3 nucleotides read TGTGCCAGCAGCCCTGGGTGGCAGGGGTTCGATCAGCCCCAGCATTTT. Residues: CASSPGWQGFDQPQHF.